This entry features one T cell receptor beta chain sequence. This clonotype was seen only a few times. Its antigen is currently not known. It has no much larger one-base neighbor in the sample; base qualities were not kept. Sequenced on an Illumina HiSeq 2500. TCR beta libraries were prepared by quantitative 5'-RACE with molecular barcodes. For the original study's pipeline: To identify disease-linked TCR variants, a new computational method was used, one built on a probabilistic model of VDJ rearrangement. Starting from the raw public reads, TCRdb applied fastp trimming at Q25, assembled clones with MiXCR and retained in-frame beta chains. Under each unique CDR3 protein, matching rows form one entry showing the most common genes and DNA. The V and J calls here are based on TCRdb, not the publication. The sample records about 400,000 distinct CDR3 sequences, approximately 20% of which are singletons. Together, the top ten hold 16% of the sample.

The germline V gene (reference sequence) specifies LGHDT as CDR1 and YNNKEL as CDR2. From cysteine to phenylalanine, the CDR3 is 15 amino acids long. CDR3 DNA only is kept here, 45 bases in frame from base 1. Trimming takes 1 base from V and 2 bases from J, and the germline ends sit 10 bases apart. The data are from a study of CD8 T cells in ankylosing spondylitis (dated by TCRdb to the late 2010s). With respect to the entire study: T cell receptor beta repertoires were profiled in healthy donors and ankylosing spondylitis patients so that disease-linked TCR variants could be found. In total, the full study cohort was made up of over a hundred healthy donors and 25 ankylosing spondylitis patients. Peripheral blood samples were taken, and synovial fluid was additionally collected from ankylosing spondylitis patients. Paper-wide results and their limitations: The disease-linked clones had a CD8+ phenotype and were found at relatively low frequencies in peripheral blood. Blood from ankylosing spondylitis patients appeared to be characterized by a TCR beta motif made up of several highly homologous amino acid variants. Some TCR beta motif variants had previously been reported in synovial fluid and blood of reactive arthritis patients, which suggested common disease-initiation mechanisms. According to the report, matched synovial fluid samples from ankylosing spondylitis patients were significantly enriched for the disease-linked clones.

The TCR comes from a male donor with ankylosing spondylitis. The chain links TRBV3-1 with TRBJ2-3; the D region possibly corresponds to TRBD2 (6 bases align). The sample was blood, either unsorted or a sorted T cell fraction (not recorded which). In nucleotides, the sequence is TGTGCCAGCAGCCAAGGAGGGAGGCCCACAGATACGCAGTATTTT. It translates to CASSQGGRPTDTQYF.